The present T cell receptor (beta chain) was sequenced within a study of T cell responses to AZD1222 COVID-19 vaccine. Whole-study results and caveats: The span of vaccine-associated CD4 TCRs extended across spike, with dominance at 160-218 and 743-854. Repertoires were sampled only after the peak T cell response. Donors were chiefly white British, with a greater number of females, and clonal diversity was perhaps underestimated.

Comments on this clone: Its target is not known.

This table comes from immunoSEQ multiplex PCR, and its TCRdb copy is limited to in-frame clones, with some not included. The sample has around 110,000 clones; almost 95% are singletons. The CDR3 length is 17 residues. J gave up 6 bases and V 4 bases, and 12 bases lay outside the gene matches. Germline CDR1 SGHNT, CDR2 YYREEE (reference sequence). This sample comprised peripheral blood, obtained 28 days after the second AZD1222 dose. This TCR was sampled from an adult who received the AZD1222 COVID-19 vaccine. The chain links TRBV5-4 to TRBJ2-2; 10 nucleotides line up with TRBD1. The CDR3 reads CASSRSDGTGAAGELFF. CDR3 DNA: TGTGCCAGCAGCCGTTCAGACGGGACAGGGGCCGCCGGGGAGCTGTTTTTT. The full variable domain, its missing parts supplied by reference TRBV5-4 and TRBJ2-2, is ETGVTQSPTHLIKTRGQQVTLRCSSQSGHNTVSWYQQALGQGPQFIFQYYREEENGRGNFPPRFSGLQFPNYSSELNVNALELDDSALYLCASSRSDGTGAAGELFFGEGSRLTVL.